The T cell receptor (beta chain) under discussion was sequenced for a study of cytotoxic CD8 clonotypes in ibrutinib-treated CLL. This clone was observed at least ten times. Germline V gene data show CDR1 as MNHEY and CDR2 as SMNVEV (reference sequence). The CDR3 runs 13 residues. Trimming left V 5 bases short and J 6 bases short, with 12 bases between. This table comes from immunoSEQ multiplex PCR, and its TCRdb copy is limited to in-frame clones, with some not included. The sample yields approximately 330,000 clones, 80% seen once. This sequence originates from a human donor with chronic lymphocytic leukemia. Sequencing used PBMCs, obtained before ibrutinib treatment. The chain has TRBV27 and TRBJ2-3; no firm D call. The CDR3 coding sequence is TGTGCCAGCAGTCCAGGACCTCGGGATACGCAGTATTTT. As protein: CASSPGPRDTQYF.